This TCR beta chain was sequenced for a study of T cell responses to AZD1222 COVID-19 vaccine. Measured with immunoSEQ multiplex PCR; TCRdb has only the in-frame clones, and not every one. Of 50,000 to 70,000 clones in the sample, around 83% were seen once. Here the sequenced sample was peripheral blood, taken on day 0 of MenACWY control vaccination. This clonotype was obtained from an adult in good health.

The CDR3 is CASSPWGGVYGYTF. The CDR3 bases are TGTGCCAGCAGCCCGTGGGGGGGCGTGTATGGCTACACCTTC. The V gene is TRBV7-2, the J gene TRBJ1-2; the D gene is possibly TRBD1 (6 bases). Per the germline V gene, CDR1 is SGHTA and CDR2 is FQGNSA. V dropped 5 bases and J dropped 5 bases, with 15 bases sitting between them. This CDR3 has 14 residues.